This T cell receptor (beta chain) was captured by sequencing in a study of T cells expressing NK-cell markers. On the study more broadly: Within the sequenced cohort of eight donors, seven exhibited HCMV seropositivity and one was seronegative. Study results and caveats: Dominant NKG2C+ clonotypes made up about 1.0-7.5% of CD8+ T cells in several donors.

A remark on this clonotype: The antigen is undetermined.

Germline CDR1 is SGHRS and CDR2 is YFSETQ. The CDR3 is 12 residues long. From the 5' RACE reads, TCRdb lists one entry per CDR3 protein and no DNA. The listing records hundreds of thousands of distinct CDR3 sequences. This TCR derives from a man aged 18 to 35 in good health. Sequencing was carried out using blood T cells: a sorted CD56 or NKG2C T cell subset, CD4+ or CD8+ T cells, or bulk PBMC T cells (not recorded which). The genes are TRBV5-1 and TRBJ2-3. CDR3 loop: CASSGAADTQYF. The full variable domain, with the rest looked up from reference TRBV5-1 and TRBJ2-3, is KAGVTQTPRYLIKTRGQQVTLSCSPISGHRSVSWYQQTPGQGLQFLFEYFSETQRNKGNFPGRFSGRQFSNSRSEMNVSTLELGDSALYLCASSGAADTQYFGPGTRLTVL.